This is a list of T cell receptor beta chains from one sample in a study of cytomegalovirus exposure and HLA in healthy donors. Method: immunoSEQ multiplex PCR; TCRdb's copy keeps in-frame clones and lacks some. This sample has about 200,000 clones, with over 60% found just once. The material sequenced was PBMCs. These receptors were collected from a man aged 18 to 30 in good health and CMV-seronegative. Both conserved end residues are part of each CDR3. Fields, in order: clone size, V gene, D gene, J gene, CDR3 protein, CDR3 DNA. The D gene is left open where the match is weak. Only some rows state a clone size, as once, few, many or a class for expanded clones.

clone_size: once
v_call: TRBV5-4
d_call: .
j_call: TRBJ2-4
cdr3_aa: CASSSTPEGNIQYF
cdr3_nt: TGTGCCAGCAGCTCGACCCCTGAGGGAAACATTCAGTACTTC

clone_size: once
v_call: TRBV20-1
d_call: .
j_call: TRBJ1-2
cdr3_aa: CSAGTSLGYTF
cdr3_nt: TGCAGTGCCGGGACTTCCCTTGGCTACACCTTC

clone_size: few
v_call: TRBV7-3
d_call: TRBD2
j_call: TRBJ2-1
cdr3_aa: CASSRTSGSNEQFF
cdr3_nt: TGTGCCAGCAGCCGGACTAGCGGGTCCAATGAGCAGTTCTTC

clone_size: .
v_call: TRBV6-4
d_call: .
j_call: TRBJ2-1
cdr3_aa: CASSVGPEGSYEQFF
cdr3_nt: TGTGCCAGCAGTGTTGGTCCCGAGGGATCCTATGAGCAGTTCTTC

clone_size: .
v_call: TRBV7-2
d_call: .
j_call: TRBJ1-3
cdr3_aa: CASSLGTSKNTIYF
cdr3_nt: TGTGCCAGCAGCTTAGGGACATCTAAAAACACCATATATTTT

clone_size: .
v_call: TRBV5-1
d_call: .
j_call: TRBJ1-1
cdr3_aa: CASSLDGEGNTEAFF
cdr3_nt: TGCGCCAGCAGCTTGGACGGGGAGGGGAACACTGAAGCTTTCTTT

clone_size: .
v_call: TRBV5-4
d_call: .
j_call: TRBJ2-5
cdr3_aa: CASSFGGRLETQYF
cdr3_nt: TGTGCCAGCAGCTTCGGGGGACGGTTAGAGACCCAGTACTTC

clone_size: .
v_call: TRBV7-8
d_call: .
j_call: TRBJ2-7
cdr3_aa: CASSFSLATTYEQYF
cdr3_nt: TGTGCCAGCAGCTTTTCCCTAGCGACCACCTACGAGCAGTACTTC

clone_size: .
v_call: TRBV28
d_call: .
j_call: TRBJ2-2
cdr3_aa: CASSPTNTGELFF
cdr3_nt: TGTGCCAGCAGTCCAACTAACACCGGGGAGCTGTTTTTT

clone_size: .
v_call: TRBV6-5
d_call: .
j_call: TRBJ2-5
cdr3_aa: CASSYSMAEQETQYF
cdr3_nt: TGTGCCAGCAGTTACTCGATGGCGGAACAAGAGACCCAGTACTTC

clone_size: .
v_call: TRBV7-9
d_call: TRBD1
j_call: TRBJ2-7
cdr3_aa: CSSSSTGQAYSSYEQYF
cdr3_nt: TGTTCCAGCAGCTCGACGGGACAGGCATACAGCTCCTACGAGCAGTACTTC

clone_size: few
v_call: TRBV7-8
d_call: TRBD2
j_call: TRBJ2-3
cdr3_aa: CASVRAGGATDTQYF
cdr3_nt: TGTGCCAGCGTCAGGGCGGGAGGGGCCACAGATACGCAGTATTTT

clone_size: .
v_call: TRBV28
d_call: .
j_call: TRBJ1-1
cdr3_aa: CASLPLRLMNTEAFF
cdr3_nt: TGTGCCAGCCTACCCCTCCGCCTGATGAACACTGAAGCTTTCTTT

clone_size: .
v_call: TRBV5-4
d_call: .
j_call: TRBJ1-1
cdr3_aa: CASSYRGHGAMNTEAFF
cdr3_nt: TGTGCCAGCAGCTATCGGGGACATGGCGCCATGAACACCGAAGCTTTCTTT

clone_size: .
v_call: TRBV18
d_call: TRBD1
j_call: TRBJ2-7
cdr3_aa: CASSPGQGGYYEQYF
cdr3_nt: TGTGCCAGCTCACCCGGACAGGGGGGATACTACGAGCAGTACTTC

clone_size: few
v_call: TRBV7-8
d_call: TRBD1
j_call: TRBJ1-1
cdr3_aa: CASSPGQGGMNTEAFF
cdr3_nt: TGTGCCAGCAGCCCTGGACAGGGGGGAATGAACACTGAAGCTTTCTTT

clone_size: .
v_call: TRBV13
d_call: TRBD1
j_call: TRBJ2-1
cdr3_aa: CASSFLTGGESYNEQFF
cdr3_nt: TGTGCCAGCAGCTTCTTAACAGGGGGCGAGTCCTACAATGAGCAGTTCTTC

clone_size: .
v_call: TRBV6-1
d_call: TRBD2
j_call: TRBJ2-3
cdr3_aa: CASSGSGTDTQYF
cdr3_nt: TGTGCCAGCAGTGGTAGCGGGACAGATACGCAGTATTTT

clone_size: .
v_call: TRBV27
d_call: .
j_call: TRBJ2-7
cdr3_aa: CASSLFSGVRGFEQYF
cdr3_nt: TGTGCCAGCAGTTTATTCTCAGGGGTGAGGGGTTTCGAGCAGTACTTC

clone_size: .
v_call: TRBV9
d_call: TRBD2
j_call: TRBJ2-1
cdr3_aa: CASITPGLADPGINEQFF
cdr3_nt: TGTGCCAGCATTACACCGGGACTAGCGGATCCTGGGATCAATGAGCAGTTCTTC

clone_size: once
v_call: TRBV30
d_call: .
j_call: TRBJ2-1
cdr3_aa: CAWSGGWNEQFF
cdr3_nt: TGTGCCTGGAGTGGAGGGTGGAATGAGCAGTTCTTC

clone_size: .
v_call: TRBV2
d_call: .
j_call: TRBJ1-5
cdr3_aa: CASSDSTGQPQHF
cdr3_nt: TGTGCCAGCAGTGATTCAACGGGACAGCCCCAGCATTTT

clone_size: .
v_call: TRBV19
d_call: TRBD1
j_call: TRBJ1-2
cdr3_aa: CASRGGQKRDYGYTF
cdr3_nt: TGTGCCAGTAGGGGGGGACAGAAGAGGGACTATGGCTACACCTTC

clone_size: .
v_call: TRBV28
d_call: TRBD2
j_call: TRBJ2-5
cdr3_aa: CASSPAGGEETQYF
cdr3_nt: TGTGCCAGCAGTCCGGCGGGGGGCGAGGAGACCCAGTACTTC

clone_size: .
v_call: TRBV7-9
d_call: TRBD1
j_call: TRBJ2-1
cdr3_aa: CASSLEAGGYNEQFF
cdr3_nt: TGTGCCAGCAGCTTGGAAGCAGGGGGCTACAATGAGCAGTTCTTC

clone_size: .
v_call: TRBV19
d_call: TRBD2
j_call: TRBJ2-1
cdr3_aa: CASSIRLAGGNEQFF
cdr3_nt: TGTGCCAGTAGTATTCGGCTAGCGGGAGGAAATGAGCAGTTCTTC

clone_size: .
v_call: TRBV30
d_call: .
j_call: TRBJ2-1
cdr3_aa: CAWSGSGSYNEQFF
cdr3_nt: TGTGCCTGGAGTGGAAGCGGGTCCTACAATGAGCAGTTCTTC

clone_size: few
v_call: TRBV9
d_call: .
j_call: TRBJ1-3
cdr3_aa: CASSVALGTQGGNTIYF
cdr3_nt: TGTGCCAGCAGCGTAGCTTTGGGGACCCAGGGGGGAAACACCATATATTTT

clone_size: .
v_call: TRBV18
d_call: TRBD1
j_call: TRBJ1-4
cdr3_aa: CASSPGTGLNEKLFF
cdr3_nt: TGTGCCAGCTCACCCGGGACAGGACTAAATGAAAAACTGTTTTTT

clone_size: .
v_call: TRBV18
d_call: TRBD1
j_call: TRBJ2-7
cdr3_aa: CASSPLGTGGWYEQYF
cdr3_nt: TGTGCCAGCTCACCACTCGGGACAGGGGGCTGGTACGAGCAGTACTTC

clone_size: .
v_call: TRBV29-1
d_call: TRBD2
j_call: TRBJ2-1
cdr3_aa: CSVVEREGPAYNEQFF
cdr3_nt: TGCAGCGTTGTAGAGCGGGAGGGCCCAGCCTACAATGAGCAGTTCTTC

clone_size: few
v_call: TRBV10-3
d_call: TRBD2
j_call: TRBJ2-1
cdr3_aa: CAISESSGTYNEQFF
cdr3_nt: TGTGCCATCAGTGAGTCTAGCGGGACCTACAATGAGCAGTTCTTC

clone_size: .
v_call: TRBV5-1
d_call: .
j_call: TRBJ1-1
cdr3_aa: CASSLAPSPVTEAFF
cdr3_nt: TGCGCCAGCAGCTTGGCTCCATCCCCAGTCACTGAAGCTTTCTTT

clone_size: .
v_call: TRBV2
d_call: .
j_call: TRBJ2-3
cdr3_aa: CATGGRTDTQYF
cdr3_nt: TGTGCCACCGGAGGAAGGACAGATACGCAGTATTTT

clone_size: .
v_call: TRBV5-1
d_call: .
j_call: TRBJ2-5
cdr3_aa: CASSFQGIVETQYF
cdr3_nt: TGCGCCAGCAGCTTCCAGGGGATTGTAGAGACCCAGTACTTC

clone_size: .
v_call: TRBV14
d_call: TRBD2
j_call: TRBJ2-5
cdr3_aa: CASSPQGSAGVSGQYF
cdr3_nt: TGTGCCAGCAGCCCTCAAGGTTCGGCGGGAGTAAGTGGGCAGTACTTC

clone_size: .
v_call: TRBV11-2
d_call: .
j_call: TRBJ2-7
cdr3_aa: CASSSLQSYEQYF
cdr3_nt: TGTGCCAGCAGCTCTTTACAGAGCTACGAGCAGTACTTC

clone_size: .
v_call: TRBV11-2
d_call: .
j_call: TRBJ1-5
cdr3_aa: CASSLRDTNQPQHF
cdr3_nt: TGTGCCAGCAGCTTAAGGGACACCAATCAGCCCCAGCATTTT